The 22 T cell receptor beta chains below were found in one sample sequenced in a study of blood T cell repertoires in COVID-19. Sequenced by immunoSEQ multiplex PCR; TCRdb stores in-frame clones only, minus some. This table has roughly 49,000 clones, 75% to 90% appearing once. Sequenced input: peripheral blood. The origin of the receptors is a human donor in a cohort sampled during active COVID-19.

The rearrangement uses TRBV7-2 and TRBJ1-2; no clear D gene. Deletions cut 5 bases from V and 8 bases from J, with 18 bases between. This CDR3 contains 14 residues. Germline-derived CDR1 and CDR2 are SGHTA and FQGNSA. This CDR3 is CASSPRLDGWGYTF. The CDR3 DNA sequence: TGTGCCAGCAGCCCGCGACTGGATGGCTGGGGCTACACCTTC.

The genes are TRBV28 and TRBJ2-7, with a tentative D call TRBD1 (6 bases). V was trimmed by 4 bases and J by 8 bases, leaving 12 bases between them. Looked up from germline, CDR1 is MDHEN and CDR2 is SYDVKM. The CDR3 is made up of 12 amino acids. The CDR3 nucleotides are TGTGCCAGCAGTTCGGGACAACCAAAGCAGTACTTC. Protein: CASSSGQPKQYF.

The CDR3 DNA is TGTGCCAGTAGTAAATCGGACAGGGAGAATGGCTACACCTTC. This encodes CASSKSDRENGYTF. This sequence joins TRBV19 and TRBJ1-2; TRBD1 matches at 8 bases. CDR3 length: 14 amino acids. V gave up 4 bases and J gave up 6 bases; unmatched junction bases: 7. The germline V gene encodes CDR1 LNHDA and CDR2 SQIVND (reference sequence).

The gene calls are TRBV4-3 and TRBJ1-4; D is uncertain. CDR1 is LGHNA and CDR2 is YSLEER in the germline V gene. The CDR3 length is 16 residues. Trimming removed 0 bases at V and 5 bases at J, with 13 bases between. DNA for the CDR3: TGCGCCAGCAGCCAAGATTTTGAGGTTCTAAATGAAAAACTGTTTTTT. It codes for CASSQDFEVLNEKLFF.

Judged by abundance, this clone is medium-sized. The chain is built from TRBV6-5 and TRBJ1-1; possibly TRBD1 for D (5 bases). Trimming shortened V by 0 bases and J by 0 bases, and 8 bases separated the two germline ends. Germline CDR1 and CDR2: MNHEY and SVGAGI. The length of the CDR3 is 15 residues. Here the CDR3 DNA reads TGTGCCAGCAGTTACTCGTCGGGGGTGAACACTGAAGCTTTCTTT. Residues: CASSYSSGVNTEAFF.

The chain combines TRBV11-3 with TRBJ1-1; TRBD1 aligns across 7 bases. The CDR3 sequence is 12 residues long. Germline trimming cut 5 bases from V and 8 bases from J; bases unmatched to any gene: 5. In germline, CDR1 is SGHNT, CDR2 YENEEA. The CDR3, as DNA: TGTGCCAGCAGCACCGAGACAGGGGAAGCTTTCTTT. Translation: CASSTETGEAFF.

The V and J genes are TRBV30 and TRBJ1-1; no reliable D call. The CDR3 extends over 11 amino acids. The germline V and J ends were trimmed by 0 bases and 10 bases, with 9 bases remaining between them. The germline gives CDR1 GTSNPN, CDR2 SVGIG (reference sequence). The CDR3 nucleotides are TGTGCCTGGAGTGTAGGAGTTTCAGCTTTCTTT. It is translated as CAWSVGVSAFF. Full variable domain (missing parts from reference TRBV30 and TRBJ1-1): SQTIHQWPATLVQPVGSPLSLECTVEGTSNPNLYWYRQAAGRGLQLLFYSVGIGQISSEVPQNLSASRPQDRQFILSSKKLLLSDSGFYLCAWSVGVSAFFGQGTRLTVV.

The gene calls are TRBV6-2 or TRBV6-3 and TRBJ1-1; D may be TRBD1 (6 bases). The germline gives CDR1 MNHEY, CDR2 SVGEGT. The length of the CDR3 is 15 residues. The V end was cut by 6 bases, the J end by 1 base, with 15 bases between. The CDR3 sequence: CASSPAGAQNTEAFF. The CDR3 region has the DNA TGTGCCAGCAGCCCAGCAGGGGCTCAGAACACTGAAGCTTTCTTT.

This rearrangement joins TRBV7-2 to TRBJ2-2, with D possibly matching TRBD2 (5 bases). CDR3 length: 15 amino acids. V was shortened by 8 bases and J by 0 bases, with 13 bases between the two germline ends. Germline loops: CDR1 SGHTA, CDR2 FQGNSA. CDR3 sequence (DNA): TGTGCCAGCCCTAAAGGAGCGGCGAACACCGGGGAGCTGTTTTTT. Protein product: CASPKGAANTGELFF.

J is TRBJ1-6 and V is TRBV13; D is unresolved. Germline loops: CDR1 PRHDT, CDR2 FYEKMQ (reference sequence). Between the trimmed V and J ends, which lost 0 bases and 7 bases, there was a span of 7 bases. The CDR3 is made up of 14 amino acids. As DNA, the CDR3 is TGTGCCAGCAGCTTAGGGCAGATGAATTCACCCCTCCACTTT. It specifies CASSLGQMNSPLHF.

The genes are TRBV7-2 and TRBJ1-1; 8 nucleotides agree with TRBD1. Germline loops: CDR1 SGHTA, CDR2 FQGNSA. Trimming at V came to 6 bases and at J to 11 bases, leaving 14 bases not matched to a gene. CDR3 size: 14 residues. CDR3 sequence (DNA): TGTGCCAGCAGTCCTTCCCTCTCAGGGGGCAGGGCTTTCTTT. This sequence encodes CASSPSLSGGRAFF.

V and J are TRBV7-2 and TRBJ2-7, with D possibly TRBD2 on 5 matching bases. Germline V gene sequence: CDR1 SGHTA, CDR2 FQGNSA. The V and J ends lost 1 base and 2 bases respectively, with 9 bases between them. This CDR3 contains 14 residues. As DNA, the CDR3 is TGTGCCAGCAGCTTAGGAGGGATTACCTACGAGCAGTACTTC. Translating gives CASSLGGITYEQYF.

The J gene is TRBJ1-6, the V gene TRBV9, with TRBD1 as a possible D gene (6 bases). The CDR3 sequence is 15 residues long. CDR1 is SGDLS and CDR2 is YYNGEE in the germline V gene. Trimming took off 3 bases at V and 7 bases at J, with 14 bases between the two ends. CDR3 in DNA: TGTGCCAGCAGCGGACAGGCAGCGGGGAATTCACCCCTCCACTTT. Protein sequence: CASSGQAAGNSPLHF.

The chain links TRBV2 to TRBJ2-4; 8 bases fit TRBD2. CDR1 SNHLY and CDR2 FYNNEI come from the germline V gene. Trimming cost V 4 bases and J 7 bases; bases outside gene matches: 0. CDR3 length: 12 residues. This CDR3 reads CASSGGGNIQYF. In DNA form, the CDR3 reads TGTGCCAGCAGTGGCGGGGGGAACATTCAGTACTTC.

Only a few counts were recorded for this clone. The rearrangement joins TRBV6-5 to TRBJ2-7; weak D call: TRBD2 (7 bases). This CDR3 spans 13 amino acids. Germline CDR1 and CDR2: MNHEY and SVGAGI. Trimming left V 5 bases short and J 7 bases short, with 15 bases between. This CDR3 is CASSLPGGREQYF. In DNA, the CDR3 is TGTGCCAGCAGTCTACCCGGGGGGCGAGAGCAGTACTTC.

V is TRBV3-1 (or the pseudogene TRBV3-2) and J is TRBJ1-6; maybe TRBD1 (5 bases). The CDR3 is 16 residues long. Trimming removed 2 bases at V and 7 bases at J, with 15 bases between. Per the germline V gene, CDR1 is LGHDT and CDR2 is YNNKEL (reference sequence). CDR3 residues: CASSQRDRLLNSPLHF. The DNA of the CDR3 is TGTGCCAGCAGCCAAAGAGACAGACTGCTCAATTCACCCCTCCACTTT.

This clone was seen more than once but under ten times. This sequence joins TRBV3-1 (or the pseudogene TRBV3-2) and TRBJ2-7; weak D call: TRBD2 (6 bases). Germline loops: CDR1 LGHDT, CDR2 YNNKEL (reference sequence). The CDR3 has 13 amino acids. V was cut by 1 base and J by 11 bases, with 15 bases left in between. The CDR3 nucleotides are TGTGCCAGCAGCCAAGGGGCAGGGACTGCAAAGTACTTC. It translates to CASSQGAGTAKYF.

CDR3 residues: CASSLEGASPLHF. The DNA for the CDR3 is TGTGCCAGCAGCTTAGAAGGGGCGTCACCCCTCCACTTT. This chain uses TRBV7-2 with TRBJ1-6; D is possibly TRBD1 (5 bases). The germline CDR1 and CDR2 sequences are SGHTA and FQGNSA. This CDR3 is 13 amino acids long. V lost 1 base and J lost 10, with 8 bases in between.

The rearrangement joins TRBV30 to TRBJ1-3; 7 nucleotides agree with TRBD1. This CDR3 is 18 amino acids long. CDR1 and CDR2 from the germline V gene are GTSNPN and SVGIG (reference sequence). V dropped 1 base and J dropped 0; count of bases not matched to a gene: 12. CDR3 residues: CAWSDQQGFYLSGNTIYF. The CDR3 DNA is TGTGCCTGGAGTGACCAACAGGGGTTCTACCTCTCTGGAAACACCATATATTTT.

The chain carries TRBV18 and TRBJ2-3; D may be TRBD2 (5 bases). The ends were cut back, 5 bases at V and 5 bases at J, with 14 bases in the middle. The germline V gene has CDR1 KGHSH and CDR2 LQKENI. The CDR3 is made up of 14 amino acids. The CDR3 DNA is TGTGCCAGCTCAGGGCGCTCCGCGGGAGATACGCAGTATTTT. Translating it yields CASSGRSAGDTQYF.

V usage is TRBV7-2 and J usage is TRBJ1-1, with D uncertain. The germline V and J ends were trimmed by 5 bases and 6 bases, with 16 bases remaining between them. Germline lookup yields CDR1 SGHTA and CDR2 FQGNSA. The CDR3 contains 14 residues. The CDR3 region has the DNA TGTGCCAGCAGCCCGTACGGGGTTAGGGCTGAAGCTTTCTTT. Translation gives CASSPYGVRAEAFF.

This clone was seen only once. The chain has TRBV28 and TRBJ1-5, with D unclear. The germline V gene encodes CDR1 MDHEN and CDR2 SYDVKM. Trimming cost V 6 bases and J 4 bases, with 10 bases left between them. CDR3 size: 13 residues. The CDR3 reads CASRLQDNQPQHF. CDR3 nucleotide sequence: TGTGCCAGCAGGCTTCAGGATAATCAGCCCCAGCATTTT. Full variable domain (rest looked up from reference TRBV28 and TRBJ1-5): DVKVTQSSRYLVKRTGEKVFLECVQDMDHENMFWYRQDPGLGLRLIYFSYDVKMKEKGDIPEGYSVSREKKERFSLILESASTNQTSMYLCASRLQDNQPQHFGDGTRLSIL.